This is a list of T cell receptor beta chains from one sample in a study of CD4 T cells in relation to SARS-CoV-2 and coronaviruses. These TCRs are of unknown antigen specificity. The table came from immunoSEQ multiplex PCR; TCRdb's copy has only in-frame clones and leaves some out. Of around 9,700 clones listed, around 80% are singletons. The sequenced material came from CD4+ T cells from PBMCs, cultured in vitro. These receptors were taken from a human donor in good health. Each CDR3 is given without its conserved first and last residue. The listing skips clone size in some rows; elsewhere it reads once, few, many or a size class.

V: TRBV7-3
size: -
CDR3: ASSLRASGRGSGANVLT

V: TRBV3-1/TRBV3-2
size: -
CDR3: ASSPWGGGAYTEAF

V: TRBV21-1
size: few
CDR3: ASSKFPAGQVTYEQY

V: TRBV5-1
size: -
CDR3: ASSPKRLTNTGELF

V: TRBV5-1
size: -
CDR3: ASSRSAGVGNEQF

V: TRBV6-1
size: -
CDR3: ASSDTGTIYEQY

V: TRBV4-3
size: -
CDR3: ASSQTRGYFNEQF

V: TRBV5-1
size: -
CDR3: ASNMGDPATGELF

V: TRBV29-1
size: -
CDR3: SVVQTAVNTEAF

V: TRBV5-1
size: -
CDR3: ASSRTSGLTSGRTIVEQF

V: TRBV15
size: -
CDR3: ATSRESAGVVNEQF

V: TRBV2
size: few
CDR3: ASSVAREGNTIY